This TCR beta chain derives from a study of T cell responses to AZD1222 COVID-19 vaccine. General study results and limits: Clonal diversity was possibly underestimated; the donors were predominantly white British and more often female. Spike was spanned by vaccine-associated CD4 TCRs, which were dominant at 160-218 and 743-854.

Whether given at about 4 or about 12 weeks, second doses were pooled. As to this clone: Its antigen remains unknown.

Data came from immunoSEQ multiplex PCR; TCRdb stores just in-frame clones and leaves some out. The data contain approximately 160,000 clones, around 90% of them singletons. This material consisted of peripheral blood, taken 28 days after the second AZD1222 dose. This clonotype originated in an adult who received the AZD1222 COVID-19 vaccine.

CDR3 sequence: CASRGVGNQPQHF. Here the CDR3 DNA reads TGTGCCAGCAGGGGAGTAGGCAATCAGCCCCAGCATTTT. This chain joins TRBV6-5 and TRBJ1-5; D remains ambiguous. Germline CDR1 reads MNHEY; CDR2 reads SVGAGI. The V end lost 6 bases, the J end lost 2 bases, and 8 bases lay between the germline ends. The CDR3 has 13 amino acids.